The rows below give T cell receptor beta chains drawn from one sample of a study of blood T cells in healthy people across ages. TCRdb processed the 5' RACE reads anew with MiXCR; each CDR3 protein has one entry. The profile shows 550,000 to 750,000 distinct CDR3 sequences, 21% of them singletons. The material sequenced was blood. The receptors stem from a man between 65 and 85 years old in good health. Each CDR3 is given with its conserved first and last residue. A D gene is named only where the DNA matches it firmly. Size is omitted from some rows. Given values are once, few, many or a class for expanded clones.

abundance	len	v_gene	j_gene	d_gene	CDR3nt	CDR3aa
-	17	TRBV7-9	TRBJ2-2	-	TGTGCCAGCAGCTTAACGCCTGGGGGGGGCCTCACCGGGGAGCTGTTTTTT	CASSLTPGGGLTGELFF
few	15	TRBV5-1	TRBJ2-2	TRBD2	TGCGCCAGCAGGTCGACTAGCGGGGGAACCGGGGAGCTGTTTTTT	CASRSTSGGTGELFF
few	16	TRBV3-1	TRBJ2-1	TRBD2	TGTGCCAGCAGCCAAGGGGGGACTAGTCTCTACAATGAGCAGTTCTTC	CASSQGGTSLYNEQFF
many	15	TRBV10-3	TRBJ2-3	-	TGTGCCATCAGTGAAACTACTTCAAGCACAGATACGCAGTATTTT	CAISETTSSTDTQYF
few	17	TRBV7-3	TRBJ2-1	TRBD1	TGTGCCAGCAGCCCAATTCCCGGGACAGGGAAGAAGAATGAGCAGTTCTTC	CASSPIPGTGKKNEQFF
few	19	TRBV20-1	TRBJ2-1	TRBD2	TGCAGTGCTAGAGGGCCGTCTAGCGGGAGGGCCAGCTCCTACAATGAGCAGTTCTTC	CSARGPSSGRASSYNEQFF
-	13	TRBV10-3	TRBJ2-5	-	TGTGCCCTCCGGGCGGAGCAATCAGAGACCCAGTACTTC	CALRAEQSETQYF
-	13	TRBV20-1	TRBJ2-1	-	TGCAGGGCCGTGGGGAGCCCCTACAATGAGCAGTTCTTC	CRAVGSPYNEQFF
few	15	TRBV4-1	TRBJ2-2	-	TGCGCCAGCAGCCAAGACCCCGGGCGGACCGGGGAGCTGTTTTTT	CASSQDPGRTGELFF
-	12	TRBV6-2/TRBV6-3	TRBJ2-7	-	TGTGCCAGCAGTCAACACAACTACGAGCAGTACTTC	CASSQHNYEQYF
few	13	TRBV7-9	TRBJ2-4	-	TGTGCCTCCTCAGGCGGGTCCATCAACATTCAGTACTTC	CASSGGSINIQYF
-	13	TRBV20-1	TRBJ2-7	-	TGCAGTGCTATCGTGACAGGACGTTACGAGCAGTACTTC	CSAIVTGRYEQYF
-	15	TRBV7-9	TRBJ2-4	-	TGTGCCAGCAGCTTATTTGGCGGGAATGAAAACATTCAGTACTTC	CASSLFGGNENIQYF
many	14	TRBV7-2	TRBJ1-4	TRBD1	TGTGCCAGCAGCCTCAGGGGGCGAGATGAAAAACTGTTTTTT	CASSLRGRDEKLFF
many	12	TRBV10-2	TRBJ2-7	-	TGCGCCAGCAGTAGCGTGAACTACGAGCAGTACTTC	CASSSVNYEQYF
-	10	TRBV20-1	TRBJ2-1	-	TGCAGTGCCATGAGCCATGAGCAGTTCTTC	CSAMSHEQFF
-	14	TRBV9	TRBJ1-1	-	TGTGCCAGCAGCGTAGGGGTTGAAGACACTGAAGCTTTCTTT	CASSVGVEDTEAFF
-	16	TRBV24-1	TRBJ2-1	-	TGTGCCACCAGTGATAATCGGGGGGCTCGTTACAATGAGCAGTTCTTC	CATSDNRGARYNEQFF
-	14	TRBV29-1	TRBJ1-5	-	TGCAGCGTTCTTGAGACAGCTAGCAATCAGCCCCAGCATTTT	CSVLETASNQPQHF
-	15	TRBV7-3	TRBJ1-4	TRBD1	TGTGCCAGCAGCCCCCTTCAGGGGGTTCTGGAAAAACTGTTTTTT	CASSPLQGVLEKLFF
many	13	TRBV29-1	TRBJ1-4	-	TGCAGCGTTGAAGAAGGGAGTGGCGAAAAACTGTTTTTT	CSVEEGSGEKLFF
-	11	TRBV10-3	TRBJ2-7	TRBD1	TGTGCCACCTGGGACAGCTACGAGCAGTACTTC	CATWDSYEQYF
-	12	TRBV29-1	TRBJ2-3	-	TGCAGCGTTGAAACGGTCACGGATACGCAGTATTTT	CSVETVTDTQYF
few	15	TRBV7-6	TRBJ1-5	-	TGTGCCAGCAGCTTAGAGATGGGCGCAAATCAGCCCCAGCATTTT	CASSLEMGANQPQHF
-	18	TRBV15	TRBJ1-4	-	TGTGCCACCAGCAGAGATGCCCACACCCGGGACCGGGATGAAAAACTGTTTTTT	CATSRDAHTRDRDEKLFF
-	16	TRBV24-1	TRBJ2-1	TRBD2	TGTGCCACCAGTGAAGTTAGCGGGAGCGTCCACAATGAGCAGTTCTTC	CATSEVSGSVHNEQFF
-	16	TRBV3-1	TRBJ1-2	TRBD1	TGTGCCAGCAGCCAAGTGGACAGGGTACAATTCGATGGCTACACCTTC	CASSQVDRVQFDGYTF
many	15	TRBV5-1	TRBJ1-5	-	TGCGCCAGCAGCCCGGGGGACGGTAGCAATCAGCCCCAGCATTTT	CASSPGDGSNQPQHF
few	12	TRBV20-1	TRBJ2-5	-	TGCAGTGCTGTAGGGGGGTTAGAGACCCAGTACTTC	CSAVGGLETQYF
few	17	TRBV28	TRBJ2-1	-	TGTGCCAGCAGTCCTCGAAGACTAGAGAGCTCCTACGATGAGCAGTTCTTC	CASSPRRLESSYDEQFF
few	13	TRBV3-1	TRBJ2-7	-	TGTGCCAGCAGCCACGGCAGGGGCTACGAGCAGTACTTC	CASSHGRGYEQYF
-	14	TRBV2	TRBJ1-2	TRBD1	TGTGCCAGCAGCTTACAGGGGGTCGACTATGGCTACACCTTC	CASSLQGVDYGYTF
-	12	TRBV20-1	TRBJ1-1	-	TGCAGTGCTAGTCCGGGGAACACTGAAGCTTTCTTT	CSASPGNTEAFF
-	16	TRBV2	TRBJ2-2	TRBD1	TGTGCCAGCAGTGCTCCTCGACAGGGAGTGTCCGGGGAGCTGTTTTTT	CASSAPRQGVSGELFF
few	15	TRBV5-1	TRBJ2-7	-	TGCGCCAGCAGCTTGGGGGGGATGGGGGAATACGAGCAGTACTTC	CASSLGGMGEYEQYF
-	15	TRBV5-5	TRBJ2-6	-	TGTGCCAGCATGGAGGGGATCACTGGGGCCAACGTCCTGACTTTC	CASMEGITGANVLTF